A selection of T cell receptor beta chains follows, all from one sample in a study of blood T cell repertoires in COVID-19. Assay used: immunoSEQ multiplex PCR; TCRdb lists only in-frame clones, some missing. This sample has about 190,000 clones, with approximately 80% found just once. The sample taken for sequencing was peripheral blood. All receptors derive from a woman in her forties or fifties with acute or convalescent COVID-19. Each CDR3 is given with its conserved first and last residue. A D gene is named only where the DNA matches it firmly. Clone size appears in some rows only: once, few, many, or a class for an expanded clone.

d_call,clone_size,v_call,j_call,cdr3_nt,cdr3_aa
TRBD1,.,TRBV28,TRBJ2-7,TGTGCCAGCAGTTCCGGGACAGGGGGCACCTACGAGCAGTACTTC,CASSSGTGGTYEQYF
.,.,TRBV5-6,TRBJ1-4,TGTGCCAGCAGCTTGTGGAGCCGGGGGGATGAAAAACTGTTTTTT,CASSLWSRGDEKLFF
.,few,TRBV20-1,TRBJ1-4,TGCAGTGCTCGAGCGGATGAAAAACTGTTTTTT,CSARADEKLFF
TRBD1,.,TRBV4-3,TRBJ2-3,TGCGCCAGCAGCCCGGGACAGGGACTCACAGATACGCAGTATTTT,CASSPGQGLTDTQYF
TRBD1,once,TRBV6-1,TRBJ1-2,TGTGCCAGCAGTGAAGCTGGGACAGGGGGGTACTATGGCTACACCTTC,CASSEAGTGGYYGYTF
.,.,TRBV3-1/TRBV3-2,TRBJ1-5,TGTGCCAGCAGCCAAGCCCCAGGGGCGAGCAATCAGCCCCAGCATTTT,CASSQAPGASNQPQHF
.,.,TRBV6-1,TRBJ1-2,TGTGCCAGCAGTGAAGCGGTTCGTGGAGGGGGCTACACCTTC,CASSEAVRGGGYTF
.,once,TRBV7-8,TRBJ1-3,TGTGCCAGCAGGGTTCAGGGGACTGGAAACACCATATATTTT,CASRVQGTGNTIYF
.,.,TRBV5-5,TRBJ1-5,TGTGCCAGCAGCTTTTCAGGGAATAGCAATCAGCCCCAGCATTTT,CASSFSGNSNQPQHF
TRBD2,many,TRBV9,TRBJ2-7,TGTGCCAGCAGCGTAGATAGCGGGCACTCCTACGAGCAGTACTTC,CASSVDSGHSYEQYF
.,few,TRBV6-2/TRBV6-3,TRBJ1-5,TGTGCCAGCAGTTACTTAACAGGCGGCGGCAATCAGCCCCAGCATTTT,CASSYLTGGGNQPQHF
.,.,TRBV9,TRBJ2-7,TGTGCCAGCAGCGTAGTGGCAGGTGGGGAGCAGTACTTC,CASSVVAGGEQYF
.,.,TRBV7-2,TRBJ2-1,TGTGCCAGCAGCTTAGTAGTCATTCGGGACAATGAGCAGTTCTTC,CASSLVVIRDNEQFF
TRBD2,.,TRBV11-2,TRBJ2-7,TGTGCCAGCAGCTTCGACGGGGGGTTCCCCGAGGAGCAGTACTTC,CASSFDGGFPEEQYF
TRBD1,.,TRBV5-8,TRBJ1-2,TGTGCCAGCAGCTTCCGACCCGGGACAGGGGCTACGGCAGGTGGCTACACCTTC,CASSFRPGTGATAGGYTF
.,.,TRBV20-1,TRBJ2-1,TGCAGTGCTAGTAGGGCAGTCGGGAACAATGAGCAGTTCTTC,CSASRAVGNNEQFF
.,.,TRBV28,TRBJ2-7,TGTGCCAGCAGTCCTAGAGAGACCTACGAGCAGTACTTC,CASSPRETYEQYF
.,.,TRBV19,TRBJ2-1,TGTGCCAGTAGCCTCAGACCATTGGGGGGATCCTACAATGAGCAGTTCTTC,CASSLRPLGGSYNEQFF
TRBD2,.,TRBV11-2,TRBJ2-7,TGTGCCAGCAGCTTTGTAGCGGGAACCTACGAGCAGTACTTC,CASSFVAGTYEQYF
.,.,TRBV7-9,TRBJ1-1,TGTGCCAGCAGCCGAATCGGCGGGACCACGAACACTGAAGCTTTCTTT,CASSRIGGTTNTEAFF
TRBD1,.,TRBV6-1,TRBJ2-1,TGTGCCAGCAGTGATCTAGACAGGGGTTTGCGCAATGAGCAGTTCTTC,CASSDLDRGLRNEQFF
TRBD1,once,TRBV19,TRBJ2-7,TGTGCCAGTAGTCCGCTAGCCGGGACAGGGAGTATCGAGCAGTACTTC,CASSPLAGTGSIEQYF
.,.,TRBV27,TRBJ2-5,TGTGCCAGCAGTCCTAGCTCGGGACACCTGGGGGAAGAGACCCAGTACTTC,CASSPSSGHLGEETQYF
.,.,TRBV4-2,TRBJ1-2,TGTGCCAGCAGCCAAGATTTAGACTATGGCTACACCTTC,CASSQDLDYGYTF
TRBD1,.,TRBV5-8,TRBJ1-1,TGTGCCAGCAGCTCAAGGACAGGCTTAGCCACTGAAGCTTTCTTT,CASSSRTGLATEAFF
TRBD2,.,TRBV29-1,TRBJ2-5,TGCAGCGTTGTGGGTAGCGGGAGGTGGGAGACCCAGTACTTC,CSVVGSGRWETQYF
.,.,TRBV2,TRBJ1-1,TGTGCCAGCAACACGGTGGGAGGGGGATATACTGAAGCTTTCTTT,CASNTVGGGYTEAFF
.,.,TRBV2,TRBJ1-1,TGTGCCAGCAGTGCAGAAAGGAACACTGAAGCTTTCTTT,CASSAERNTEAFF
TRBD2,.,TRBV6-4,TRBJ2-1,TGTGCCAGCAGTAGACTACTAGCGGGGAGCAATGAGCAGTTCTTC,CASSRLLAGSNEQFF
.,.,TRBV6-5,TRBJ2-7,TGTGCCAGCACCGGGGCCTACGAGCAGTACTTC,CASTGAYEQYF
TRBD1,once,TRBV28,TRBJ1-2,TGTGCCAGCAGTCCCTCGACCGGGACAGGGAGCATATCCTATGGCTACACCTTC,CASSPSTGTGSISYGYTF
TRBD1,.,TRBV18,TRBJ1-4,TGTGCCAGCTCATCTTCGGGACAGGGGGAACGGAGGGAAAAACTGTTTTTT,CASSSSGQGERREKLFF
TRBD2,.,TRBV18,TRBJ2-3,TGTGCCAGCTCACCCCAACTAGCGGGGGGCCCTGCTCTCACAGATACGCAGTATTTT,CASSPQLAGGPALTDTQYF
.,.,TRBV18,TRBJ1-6,TGTGCCAGCTCACCGAGTCGATCACCCCTCCACTTT,CASSPSRSPLHF